This T cell receptor (beta chain) was sequenced in a study of blood T cell repertoires in COVID-19. This clone was counted a few times. V lost 3 bases and J lost 5; bases outside the gene matches: 3. The CDR3 contains 14 residues. Germline-derived CDR1 and CDR2 are SGHTA and FQGNSA. Original handling: Amplification of reference gene primers provided the estimated nucleated cell counts. Repertoires were generated with immunoSEQ multiplex PCR, while TCRdb's copy carries only in-frame clones and drops some. V and J calls and clone size are given by that table; D and trimming were obtained from the DNA. Among around 130,000 clones listed, approximately 78% were seen once.

This receptor was identified in a woman over 75 with acute or convalescent COVID-19. The chain carries TRBV7-2 and TRBJ1-2; 10 bases agree with TRBD1. The specimen sequenced was peripheral blood. DNA for the CDR3: TGTGCCAGCAGCTTCTGGGACAGGGGATATGGCTACACCTTC. Translation: CASSFWDRGYGYTF.